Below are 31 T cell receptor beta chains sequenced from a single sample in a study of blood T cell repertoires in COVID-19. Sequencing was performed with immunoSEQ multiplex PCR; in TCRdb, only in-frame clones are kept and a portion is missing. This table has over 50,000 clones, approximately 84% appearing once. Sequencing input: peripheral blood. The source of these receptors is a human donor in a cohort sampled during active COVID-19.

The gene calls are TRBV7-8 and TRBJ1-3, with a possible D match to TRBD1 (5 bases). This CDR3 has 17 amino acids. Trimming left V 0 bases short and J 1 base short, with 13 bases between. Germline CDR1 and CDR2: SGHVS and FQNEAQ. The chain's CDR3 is CASSLAQGIVSGNTIYF. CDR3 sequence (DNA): TGTGCCAGCAGCTTAGCGCAGGGAATCGTTTCTGGAAACACCATATATTTT.

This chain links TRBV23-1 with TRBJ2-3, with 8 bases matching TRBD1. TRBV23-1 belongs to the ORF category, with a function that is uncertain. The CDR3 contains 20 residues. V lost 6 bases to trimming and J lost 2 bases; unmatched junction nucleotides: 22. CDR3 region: CASSPSGQGLLQRVTDTQYF. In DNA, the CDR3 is TGCGCCAGCAGCCCCTCTGGACAGGGCCTTTTGCAGCGGGTCACAGATACGCAGTATTTT.

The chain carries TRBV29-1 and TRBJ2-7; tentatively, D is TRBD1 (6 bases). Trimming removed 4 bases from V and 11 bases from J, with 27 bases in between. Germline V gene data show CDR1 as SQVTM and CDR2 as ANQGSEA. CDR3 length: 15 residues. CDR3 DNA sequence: TGCAGCGTTGGAGTCAGGCCAGCCCAGGGACAAGGGAAGTACTTC. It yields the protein CSVGVRPAQGQGKYF.

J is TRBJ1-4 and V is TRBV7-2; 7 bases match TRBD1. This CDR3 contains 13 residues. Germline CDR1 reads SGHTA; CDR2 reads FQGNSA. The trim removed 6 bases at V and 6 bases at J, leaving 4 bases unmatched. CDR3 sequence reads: CASRSGTDEKLFF. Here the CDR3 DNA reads TGTGCCAGCAGATCTGGGACAGATGAAAAACTGTTTTTT.

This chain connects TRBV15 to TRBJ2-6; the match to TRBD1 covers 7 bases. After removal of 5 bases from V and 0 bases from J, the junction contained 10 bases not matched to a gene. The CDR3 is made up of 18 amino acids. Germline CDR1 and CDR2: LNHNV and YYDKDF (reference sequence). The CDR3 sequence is CATSGQDRLSSGANVLTF. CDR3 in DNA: TGTGCCACCAGCGGTCAGGACAGGCTTTCCTCTGGGGCCAACGTCCTGACTTTC.

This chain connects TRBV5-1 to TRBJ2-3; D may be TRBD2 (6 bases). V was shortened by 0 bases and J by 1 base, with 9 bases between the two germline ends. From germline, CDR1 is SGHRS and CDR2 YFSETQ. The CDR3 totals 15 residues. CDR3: CASSLDGRGTDTQYF. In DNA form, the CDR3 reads TGCGCCAGCAGCTTGGACGGGAGAGGCACAGATACGCAGTATTTT.

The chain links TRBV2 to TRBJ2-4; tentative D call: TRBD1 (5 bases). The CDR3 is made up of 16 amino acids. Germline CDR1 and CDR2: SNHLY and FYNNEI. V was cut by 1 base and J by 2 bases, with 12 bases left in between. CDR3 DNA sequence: TGTGCCAGCAGTGAAGGGATAGGGGTCCCCAAAAACATTCAGTACTTC. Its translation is CASSEGIGVPKNIQYF.

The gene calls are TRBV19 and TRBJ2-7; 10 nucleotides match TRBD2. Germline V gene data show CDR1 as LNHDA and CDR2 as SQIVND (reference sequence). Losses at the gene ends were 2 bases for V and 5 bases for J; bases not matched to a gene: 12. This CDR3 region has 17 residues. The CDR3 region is CASSIWLRSGRAHEQYF. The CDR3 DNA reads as TGTGCCAGTAGTATATGGCTTAGGAGCGGGAGGGCCCACGAGCAGTACTTC.

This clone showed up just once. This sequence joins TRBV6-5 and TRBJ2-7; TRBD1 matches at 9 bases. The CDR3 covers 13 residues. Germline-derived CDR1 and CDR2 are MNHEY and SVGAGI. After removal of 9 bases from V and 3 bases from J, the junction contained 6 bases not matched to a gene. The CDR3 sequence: CASRPGQGYEQYF. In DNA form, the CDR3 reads TGTGCCAGTAGACCGGGACAGGGCTACGAGCAGTACTTC.

In DNA, the CDR3 is TGTGCCAGCTCACTACGGGAAAAACTGTTTTTT. This sequence encodes CASSLREKLFF. V and J are TRBV18 and TRBJ1-4; D remains ambiguous. This CDR3 is 11 amino acids long. The germline V gene encodes CDR1 KGHSH and CDR2 LQKENI. V was trimmed by 4 bases and J by 8 bases, leaving 5 bases between them.

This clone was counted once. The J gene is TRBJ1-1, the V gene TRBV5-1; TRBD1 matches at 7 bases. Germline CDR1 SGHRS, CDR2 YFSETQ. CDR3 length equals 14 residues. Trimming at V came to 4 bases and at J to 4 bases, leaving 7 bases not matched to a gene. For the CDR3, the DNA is TGCGCCAGCAGCCAGACTCCAGGGGGCACTGAAGCTTTCTTT. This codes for CASSQTPGGTEAFF. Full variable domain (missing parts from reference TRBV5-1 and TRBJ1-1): KAGVTQTPRYLIKTRGQQVTLSCSPISGHRSVSWYQQTPGQGLQFLFEYFSETQRNKGNFPGRFSGRQFSNSRSEMNVSTLELGDSALYLCASSQTPGGTEAFFGQGTRLTVV.

This CDR3 is CSVVPFTGTGFFTDTQYF. The CDR3 region has the DNA TGCAGCGTTGTCCCATTCACAGGGACGGGGTTTTTCACAGATACGCAGTATTTT. The chain uses TRBV29-1 and TRBJ2-3, with a tentative D call TRBD1 (6 bases). Germline loops: CDR1 SQVTM, CDR2 ANQGSEA. V was clipped by 4 bases and J by 2 bases, with 25 bases between them. This CDR3 has 18 amino acids.

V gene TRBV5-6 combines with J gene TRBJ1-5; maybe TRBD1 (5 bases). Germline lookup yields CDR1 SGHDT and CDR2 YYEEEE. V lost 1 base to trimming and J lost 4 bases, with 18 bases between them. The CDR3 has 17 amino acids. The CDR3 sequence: CASSLFQGGMENQPQHF. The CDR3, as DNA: TGTGCCAGCAGCTTGTTTCAGGGCGGTATGGAGAATCAGCCCCAGCATTTT.

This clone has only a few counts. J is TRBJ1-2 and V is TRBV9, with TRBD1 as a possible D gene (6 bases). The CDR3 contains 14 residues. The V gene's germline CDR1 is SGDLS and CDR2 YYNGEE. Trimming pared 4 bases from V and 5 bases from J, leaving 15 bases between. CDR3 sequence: CASSPGQPLYGYTF. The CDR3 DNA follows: TGTGCCAGCAGCCCCGGACAGCCGTTGTATGGCTACACCTTC. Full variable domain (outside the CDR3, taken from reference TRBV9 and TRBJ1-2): DSGVTQTPKHLITATGQRVTLRCSPRSGDLSVYWYQQSLDQGLQFLIQYYNGEERAKGNILERFSAQQFPDLHSELNLSSLELGDSALYFCASSPGQPLYGYTFGSGTRLTVV.

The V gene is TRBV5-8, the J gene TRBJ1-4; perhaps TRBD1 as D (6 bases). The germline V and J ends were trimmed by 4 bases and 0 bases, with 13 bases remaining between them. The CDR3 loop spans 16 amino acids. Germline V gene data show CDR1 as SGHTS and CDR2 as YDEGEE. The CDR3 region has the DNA TGTGCCAGCAGCATAACAGGGACCGCAACTAATGAAAAACTGTTTTTT. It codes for CASSITGTATNEKLFF.

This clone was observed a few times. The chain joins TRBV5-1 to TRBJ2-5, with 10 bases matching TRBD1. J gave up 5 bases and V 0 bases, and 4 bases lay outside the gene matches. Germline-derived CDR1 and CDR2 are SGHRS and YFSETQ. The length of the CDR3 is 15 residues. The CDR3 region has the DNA TGCGCCAGCAGCTTGGGGACAGGGGGTTCTGAGACCCAGTACTTC. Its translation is CASSLGTGGSETQYF.

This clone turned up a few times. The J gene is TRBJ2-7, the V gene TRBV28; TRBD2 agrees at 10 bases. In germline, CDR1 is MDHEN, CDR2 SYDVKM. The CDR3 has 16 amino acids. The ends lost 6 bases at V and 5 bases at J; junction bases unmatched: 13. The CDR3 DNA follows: TGTGCCAGCAGCTTCATTTTTCTAGCGGGAGACGACGAGCAGTACTTC. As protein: CASSFIFLAGDDEQYF.

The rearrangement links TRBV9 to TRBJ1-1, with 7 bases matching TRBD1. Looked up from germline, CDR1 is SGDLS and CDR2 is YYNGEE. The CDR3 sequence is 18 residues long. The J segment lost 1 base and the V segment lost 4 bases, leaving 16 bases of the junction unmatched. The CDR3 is CASSHAPGQKDSNTEAFF. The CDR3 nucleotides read TGTGCCAGCAGCCATGCCCCGGGACAGAAAGATTCGAACACTGAAGCTTTCTTT.

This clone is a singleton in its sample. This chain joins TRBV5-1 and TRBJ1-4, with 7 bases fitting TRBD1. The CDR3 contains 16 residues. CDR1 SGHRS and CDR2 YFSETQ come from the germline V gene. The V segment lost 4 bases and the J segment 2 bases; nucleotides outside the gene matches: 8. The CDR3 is CASSLGTAFTNEKLFF. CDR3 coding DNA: TGCGCCAGCAGCCTGGGGACAGCTTTCACTAATGAAAAACTGTTTTTT.

The CDR3 sequence is CASSLGLGGKNIQYF. The CDR3 coding sequence is TGTGCCAGCAGCTTAGGGCTGGGAGGCAAAAACATTCAGTACTTC. This chain uses TRBV5-4 with TRBJ2-4; tentatively, D is TRBD2 (6 bases). CDR1 and CDR2 (germline): SGHNT, YYREEE (reference sequence). Trimming stripped 2 bases from V and 3 bases from J, with 12 bases between. The CDR3 consists of 15 residues.

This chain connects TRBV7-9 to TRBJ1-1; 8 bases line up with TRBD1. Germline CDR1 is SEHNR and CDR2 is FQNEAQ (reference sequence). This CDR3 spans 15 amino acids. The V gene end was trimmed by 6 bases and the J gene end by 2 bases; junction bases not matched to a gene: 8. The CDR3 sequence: CASRVQGDINTEAFF. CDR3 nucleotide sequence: TGTGCCAGCAGAGTACAGGGGGATATAAACACTGAAGCTTTCTTT.

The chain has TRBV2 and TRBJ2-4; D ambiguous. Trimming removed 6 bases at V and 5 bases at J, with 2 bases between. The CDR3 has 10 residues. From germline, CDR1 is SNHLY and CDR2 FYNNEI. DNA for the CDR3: TGTGCCAGCAGCGAAAACATTCAGTACTTC. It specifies CASSENIQYF.

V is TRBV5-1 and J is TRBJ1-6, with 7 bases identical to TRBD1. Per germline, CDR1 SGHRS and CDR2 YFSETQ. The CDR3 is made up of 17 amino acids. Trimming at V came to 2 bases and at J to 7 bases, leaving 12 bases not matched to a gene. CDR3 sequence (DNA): TGCGCCAGCAGCTTTCGTAGTAGGGGACAGCTGAATTCACCCCTCCACTTT. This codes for CASSFRSRGQLNSPLHF.

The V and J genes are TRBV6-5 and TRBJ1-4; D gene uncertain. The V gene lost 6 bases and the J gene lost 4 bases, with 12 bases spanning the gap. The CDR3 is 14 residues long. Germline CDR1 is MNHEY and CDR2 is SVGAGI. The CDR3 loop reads CASSQVVGNEKLFF. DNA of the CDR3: TGTGCCAGCAGCCAGGTGGTGGGTAATGAAAAACTGTTTTTT.

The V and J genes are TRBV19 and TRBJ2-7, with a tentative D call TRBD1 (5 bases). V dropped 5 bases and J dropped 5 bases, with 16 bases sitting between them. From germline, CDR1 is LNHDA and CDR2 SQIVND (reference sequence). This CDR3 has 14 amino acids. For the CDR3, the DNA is TGTGCCAGTAGTCTAAGGCAGGGTCACCACGAGCAGTACTTC. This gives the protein CASSLRQGHHEQYF.

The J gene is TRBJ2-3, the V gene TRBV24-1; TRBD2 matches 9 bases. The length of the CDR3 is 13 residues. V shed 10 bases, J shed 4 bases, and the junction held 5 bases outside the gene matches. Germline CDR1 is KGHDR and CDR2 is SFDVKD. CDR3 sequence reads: CATSSGVPDTQYF. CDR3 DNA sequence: TGTGCCACATCTAGCGGGGTTCCAGATACGCAGTATTTT.

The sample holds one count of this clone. The CDR3 DNA sequence: TGTGCCAGCAGTAGGAGCGGAGAGACCCAGTACTTC. It codes for CASSRSGETQYF. The V gene is TRBV2, the J gene TRBJ2-5, with D possibly TRBD2 on 5 matching bases. V was clipped by 5 bases and J by 4 bases, with 8 bases between them. This CDR3 has 12 amino acids. Looked up from germline, CDR1 is SNHLY and CDR2 is FYNNEI.

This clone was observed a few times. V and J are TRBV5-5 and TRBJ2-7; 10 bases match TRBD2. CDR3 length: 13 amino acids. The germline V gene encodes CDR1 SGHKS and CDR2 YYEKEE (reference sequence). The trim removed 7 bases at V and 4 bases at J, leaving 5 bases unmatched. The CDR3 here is CASLRTSGYEQYF. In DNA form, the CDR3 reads TGTGCCAGCCTGAGGACTAGCGGATACGAGCAGTACTTC. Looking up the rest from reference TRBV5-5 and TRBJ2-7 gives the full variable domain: DAGVTQSPTHLIKTRGQQVTLRCSPISGHKSVSWYQQVLGQGPQFIFQYYEKEERGRGNFPDRFSARQFPNYSSELNVNALLLGDSALYLCASLRTSGYEQYFGPGTRLTVT.

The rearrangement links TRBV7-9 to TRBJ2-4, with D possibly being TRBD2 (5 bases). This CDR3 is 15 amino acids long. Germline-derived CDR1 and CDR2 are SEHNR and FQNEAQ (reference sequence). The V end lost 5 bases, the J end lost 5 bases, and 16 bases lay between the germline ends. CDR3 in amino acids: CASSPRAGGENIQYF. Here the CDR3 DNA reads TGTGCCAGCAGCCCGCGGGCGGGTGGGGAAAACATTCAGTACTTC.

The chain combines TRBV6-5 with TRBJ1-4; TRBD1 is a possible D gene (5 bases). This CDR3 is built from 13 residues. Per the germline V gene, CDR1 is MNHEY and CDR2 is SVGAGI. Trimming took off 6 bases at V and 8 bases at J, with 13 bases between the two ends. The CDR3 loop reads CASSYPGEEKLFF. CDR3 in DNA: TGTGCCAGCAGCTACCCGGGGGAGGAAAAACTGTTTTTT.

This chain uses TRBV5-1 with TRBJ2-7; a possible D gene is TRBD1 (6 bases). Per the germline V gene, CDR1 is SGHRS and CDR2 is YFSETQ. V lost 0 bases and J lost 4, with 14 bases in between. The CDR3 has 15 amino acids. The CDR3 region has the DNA TGCGCCAGCAGCTTGGATCACGGGACACATTACGAGCAGTACTTC. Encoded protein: CASSLDHGTHYEQYF.